This T cell receptor (beta chain) derives from a study of brain metastases from non-small cell lung cancer. General study findings and limits: Brain metastases shared most TCR repertoire with primaries, with sparse T cells. Expanded T-cell clones appeared in around 68% of brain metastases over primaries. Fewer infiltrating T cells were found in brain metastases than primaries.

Germline CDR1 and CDR2: MNHGY and SVAAGI. The CDR3 consists of 8 residues. The germline V and J ends were trimmed by 7 bases and 6 bases, with 0 bases remaining between them. TCRdb's copy holds only in-frame clones and misses some; the assay was immunoSEQ multiplex PCR. The sample has 4,000 to 4,500 clones, roughly 87% seen once. On this clone itself: The antigen remains undetermined.

Specimen: primary lung tumor tissue. This TCR derives from a donor aged 40 or over with non-small cell lung cancer. V usage is TRBV6-9 and J usage is TRBJ1-2, with no clear D. The CDR3 spells CASNGYTF. Written as DNA, the CDR3 is TGTGCCAGCAATGGCTACACCTTC.